This T cell receptor beta chain appears in the sequencing data of a study of cytomegalovirus exposure and HLA in healthy donors. Whole-study findings and limits: In vitro testing confirmed a few CMV-associated chains as specific for CMV antigens.

A word on this clone: As yet, its antigen is unknown.

The PCR made use of 60 Vbeta and 13 Jbeta primers. TCRdb's copy holds only in-frame clones and misses some; the assay was immunoSEQ multiplex PCR. Of tens of thousands of clones in the sample, under 90% were seen once. Trimming removed 3 bases at V and 5 bases at J, with 13 bases between. The germline V gene has CDR1 GTSNPN and CDR2 SVGIG (reference sequence). This CDR3 contains 13 residues. The source of this sequence is a woman aged 18-29 years in good health and CMV-seronegative. The sample was PBMCs. The chain joins TRBV30 to TRBJ1-1, with D unresolved. The CDR3 bases are TGTGCCTGGAGGACTCGGAGAGTTACTGAAGCTTTCTTT. It translates to CAWRTRRVTEAFF. Full variable domain (missing parts from reference TRBV30 and TRBJ1-1): SQTIHQWPATLVQPVGSPLSLECTVEGTSNPNLYWYRQAAGRGLQLLFYSVGIGQISSEVPQNLSASRPQDRQFILSSKKLLLSDSGFYLCAWRTRRVTEAFFGQGTRLTVV.